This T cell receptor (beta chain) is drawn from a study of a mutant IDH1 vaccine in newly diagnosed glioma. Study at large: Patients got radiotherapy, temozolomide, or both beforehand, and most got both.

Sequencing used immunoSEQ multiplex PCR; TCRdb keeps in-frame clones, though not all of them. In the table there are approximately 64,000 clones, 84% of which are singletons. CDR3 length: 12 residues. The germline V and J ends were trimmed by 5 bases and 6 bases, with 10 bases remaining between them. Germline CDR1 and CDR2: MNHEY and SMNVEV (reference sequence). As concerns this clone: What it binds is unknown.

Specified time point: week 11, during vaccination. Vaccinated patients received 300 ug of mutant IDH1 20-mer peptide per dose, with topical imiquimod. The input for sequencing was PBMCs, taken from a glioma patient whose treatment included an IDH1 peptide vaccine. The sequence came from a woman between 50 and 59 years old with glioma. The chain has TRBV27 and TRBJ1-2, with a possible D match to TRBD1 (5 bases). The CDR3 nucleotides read TGTGCCAGCAGTGCAGGGCGCGATGGCTACACCTTC. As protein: CASSAGRDGYTF.